Listed here are 3 T cell receptor beta chains from one sample, sequenced in a study of T cells expressing NK-cell markers. TCRdb re-called the 5' RACE reads; one entry per CDR3 protein, DNA not given. This listing includes 400,000 or so distinct CDR3 sequences. Sequencing input: blood T cells: a sorted CD56 or NKG2C T cell subset, CD4+ or CD8+ T cells, or bulk PBMC T cells (not recorded which). These receptors came from a woman in her 50s in good health.

This rearrangement joins TRBV5-1 to TRBJ1-1; TCRdb returns TRBD1, unconfirmable since there is no DNA. Germline-derived CDR1 and CDR2 are SGHRS and YFSETQ. The CDR3 length is 15 residues. The CDR3 spells CASRTGNLLNTEAFF.

The chain links TRBV4-1 to TRBJ2-1; TCRdb reports TRBD2, a call that lacks DNA to check it against. The germline V gene encodes CDR1 MGHRA and CDR2 YSYEKL. The CDR3 spans 16 residues. CDR3 region: CASRSTGSGRNNEQFF.

V usage is TRBV15 and J usage is TRBJ1-1; the TRBD1 assignment by TCRdb is unverifiable without DNA. CDR3 length: 15 residues. In germline, CDR1 is LNHNV, CDR2 YYDKDF (reference sequence). The CDR3 spells CATSRGVGSHPEAFF.